This TCR beta chain was identified during a study of T-cell reconstitution after alpha-beta-depleted transplantation in children. Study-wide results and limits: Surviving recipient cells, namely T cells and thymic progenitors, were the source of high day-60 TCRbeta diversity in some patients. About two months after transplant, alpha-beta T cells reportedly came from several hundred expanded graft clones. One year after transplant, T-cell counts and diversity came mostly from newly produced T cells.

For TCRbeta, the library was prepared with unique molecular identifiers. From the PCR reads, TCRdb called clonotypes with MiXCR, one entry per CDR3 protein. The sample carries more than 500,000 distinct CDR3 sequences, about an eighth recorded once. Remarks on this clonotype: Antigen: not known.

V lost 5 bases to trimming and J lost 0 bases, with 14 bases between them. Looked up from germline, CDR1 is LNHDA and CDR2 is SQIVND (reference sequence). This CDR3 has 17 residues. The chain links TRBV19 to TRBJ1-6; the D gene is possibly TRBD1 (6 bases). Specimen: PBMCs, mostly from graft donor cells, collected 180 days after TCRalphabeta/CD19-depleted stem cell transplant. The source is a female patient aged 2 to 10 who had a stem cell transplant for aplastic anemia, so the T cells may come from the graft donor. Here the CDR3 DNA reads TGTGCCAGTAGTTGGAGGACAGAGAGCTCCTATAATTCACCCCTCCACTTT. Amino acid sequence: CASSWRTESSYNSPLHF.